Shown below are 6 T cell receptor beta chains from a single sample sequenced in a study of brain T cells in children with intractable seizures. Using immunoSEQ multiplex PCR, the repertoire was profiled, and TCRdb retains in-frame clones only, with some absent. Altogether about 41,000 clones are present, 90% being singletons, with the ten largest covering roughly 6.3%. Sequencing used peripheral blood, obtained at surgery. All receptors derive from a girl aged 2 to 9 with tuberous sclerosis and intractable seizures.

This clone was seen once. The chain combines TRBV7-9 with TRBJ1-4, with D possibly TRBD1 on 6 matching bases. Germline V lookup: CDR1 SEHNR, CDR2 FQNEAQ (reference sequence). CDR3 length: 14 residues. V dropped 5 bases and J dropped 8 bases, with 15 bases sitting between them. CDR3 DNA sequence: TGTGCCAGCAGCCCCCTTATCAGGGGAGAAAAACTGTTTTTT. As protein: CASSPLIRGEKLFF.

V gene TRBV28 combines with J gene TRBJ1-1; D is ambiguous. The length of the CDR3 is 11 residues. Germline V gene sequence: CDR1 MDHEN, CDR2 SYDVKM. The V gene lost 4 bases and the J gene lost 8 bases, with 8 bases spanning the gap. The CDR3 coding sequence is TGTGCCAGCAGTTGGGTCAGGGAAGCTTTCTTT. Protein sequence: CASSWVREAFF.

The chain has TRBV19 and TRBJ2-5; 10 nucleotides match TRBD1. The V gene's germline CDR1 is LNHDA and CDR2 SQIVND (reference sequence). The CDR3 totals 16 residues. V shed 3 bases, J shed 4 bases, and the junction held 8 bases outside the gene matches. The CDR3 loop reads CASSITGTGAGETQYF. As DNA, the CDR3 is TGTGCCAGTAGTATTACAGGGACAGGGGCCGGAGAGACCCAGTACTTC.

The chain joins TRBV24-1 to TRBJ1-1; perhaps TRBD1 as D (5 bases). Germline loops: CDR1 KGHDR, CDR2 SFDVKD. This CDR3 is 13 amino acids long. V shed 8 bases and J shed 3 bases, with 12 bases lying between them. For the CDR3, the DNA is TGTGCCACCAAAGAACGGGGGGACACTGAAGCTTTCTTT. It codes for CATKERGDTEAFF.

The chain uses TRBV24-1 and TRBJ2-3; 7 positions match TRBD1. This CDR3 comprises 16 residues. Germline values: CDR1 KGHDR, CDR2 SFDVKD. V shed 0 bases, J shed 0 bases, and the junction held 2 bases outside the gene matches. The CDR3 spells CATSDLNRGSTDTQYF. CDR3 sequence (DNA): TGTGCCACCAGTGATTTGAACAGGGGCAGCACAGATACGCAGTATTTT.

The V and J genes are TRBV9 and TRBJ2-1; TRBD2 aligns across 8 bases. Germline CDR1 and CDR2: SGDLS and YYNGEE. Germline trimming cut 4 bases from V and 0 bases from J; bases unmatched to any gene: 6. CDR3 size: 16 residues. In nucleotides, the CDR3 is TGTGCCAGCAGCCCTGGAACTAGCGGCTCCTACAATGAGCAGTTCTTC. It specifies CASSPGTSGSYNEQFF.